This T cell receptor beta chain is drawn from a study of CD8 T cells in Susac syndrome. Study results and limitations: Only a relatively small number of individuals were included in the TCR sequencing and HLA analysis.

CD8+ and CD4+ T cells from blood underwent TCR beta sequencing. Random hexamers served to reverse transcribe about 0.45 to 1 ug RNA. The amplification used immunoSEQ multiplex PCR on TCR beta CDR3; it spanned 54 Vbeta and 13 Jbeta. TCRdb re-called the immunoSEQ multiplex PCR reads with MiXCR, one entry per CDR3 protein. Among approximately 150,000 distinct CDR3 sequences listed, 94% were seen once. Germline CDR1 and CDR2: GTSNPN and SVGIG (reference sequence). V was trimmed by 0 bases and J by 10 bases, leaving 13 bases between them. This CDR3 is built from 13 residues. As to this clonotype: As yet, its antigen is unknown.

This TCR was sampled from a human donor with multiple sclerosis. The J gene is TRBJ2-1, the V gene TRBV30; tentatively, D is TRBD2 (6 bases). Sequencing was performed on CD4+ T cells from PBMCs. The CDR3 spells CAWSVSGEGEQFF. In DNA form, the CDR3 reads TGTGCCTGGAGTGTATCGGGAGAGGGGGAGCAGTTCTTC.